Listed below are T cell receptor beta chains from one sample, sequenced in a study of T-cell memory formation after mild COVID-19. TCRdb analysed the 5' RACE reads with MiXCR anew, one entry per CDR3 protein. The sample lists 250,000 to 300,000 distinct CDR3 sequences, 15% to 20% occurring once. The sample taken for sequencing was PBMCs or a T cell subset sorted from them (not recorded which). The receptors shown here come from a man in his late teens or twenties who had mild COVID-19 (a few samples of this study predate the infection). Cell type and time point are not known. CDR3s include the opening cysteine and the closing phenylalanine or tryptophan. A D gene is named only where the DNA matches it firmly. Clone size is given for some rows only: seen once, a few or many times, or a class if the clone is expanded.

d_gene	j_gene	abundance	v_gene	CDR3nt	CDR3aa
-	TRBJ1-5	few	TRBV5-6	TGTGCCAGCAGCTTTAGGCGGGAGAGCCCCCAGCATTTT	CASSFRRESPQHF
-	TRBJ1-2	few	TRBV28	TGTGCCAGCACCTTCGGGGGTAGCGGCTACACCTTC	CASTFGGSGYTF
-	TRBJ1-4	-	TRBV7-6	TGTGCCAGCAGCTTAGGGGGCGCGGGGGAAAAACTGTTTTTT	CASSLGGAGEKLFF
TRBD1	TRBJ1-1	-	TRBV7-2	TGTGCCAGCAGGTACAGGGGGCGCCTCACTGAAGCTTTCTTT	CASRYRGRLTEAFF
-	TRBJ2-1	few	TRBV20-1	TGCAGTGCTAGAGGAACAACGAGGTACAATGAGCAGTTCTTC	CSARGTTRYNEQFF
TRBD1	TRBJ1-2	-	TRBV7-2	TGTGCCAGCAGCTTAGCTCGGACAGGGCATGGCTACACCTTC	CASSLARTGHGYTF
TRBD1	TRBJ2-5	-	TRBV28	TGTGCCGGGGGACAGGACGGAGGAGAGACCCAGTACTTC	CAGGQDGGETQYF
-	TRBJ1-2	few	TRBV12-3/TRBV12-4	TGTGCCAGCAATTGGGGGACTAACTATGGCTACACCTTC	CASNWGTNYGYTF
TRBD2	TRBJ2-5	few	TRBV6-2/TRBV6-3	TGTGCCTCCGCTCAGCGGGGGGGCGGAGAGACCCAGTACTTC	CASAQRGGGETQYF
-	TRBJ2-6	few	TRBV7-9	TGTGCCAGCAGCTTACAACTGACTGGGGCCAACGTCCTGACTTTC	CASSLQLTGANVLTF
-	TRBJ1-4	many	TRBV5-4	TGTGCCAGCAGCTTGGGACAAAATAATGAAAAACTGTTTTTT	CASSLGQNNEKLFF
TRBD1	TRBJ1-2	-	TRBV6-1	TGTGCCAGCAGTGGACGAGGGGGCGCCTATGGCTACACCTTC	CASSGRGGAYGYTF
-	TRBJ1-6	-	TRBV6-5	TGTGCCAGCAGTGGGGACCCTCGCGGATCACCCCTCCACTTT	CASSGDPRGSPLHF
-	TRBJ2-3	-	TRBV18	TGTGCCAGCTCAACCCCAGGGATCCCAGATACGCAGTATTTT	CASSTPGIPDTQYF
TRBD1	TRBJ1-2	-	TRBV10-2	TGCGCCACCCAACCGGGACAGGGTTATGGCTACACCTTC	CATQPGQGYGYTF
-	TRBJ2-5	-	TRBV7-6	TGTGCCAGCACAGGGCCAGGGGGAGGAGGAAAGACCCAGTACTTC	CASTGPGGGGKTQYF
-	TRBJ2-3	-	TRBV4-1	TGCGCCAGCAGCCAAGAGGACGGCACGCAGTATTTT	CASSQEDGTQYF
TRBD1	TRBJ1-4	-	TRBV5-1	TGCGCCAGCAGCCTTCGACCGGGACAGCCTAATGAAAAACTGTTTTTT	CASSLRPGQPNEKLFF
-	TRBJ2-1	-	TRBV6-1	TGTGCCAGCAGTGACAGTTCAATTTACAATGAGCAGTTCTTC	CASSDSSIYNEQFF
TRBD1	TRBJ2-5	few	TRBV24-1	TGTGCCACCAGTGCCTCTGACAGGGGGACCCAGTACTTC	CATSASDRGTQYF
-	TRBJ2-1	-	TRBV6-2/TRBV6-3	TGTGCCAGCAGCCCGCGCCTCGTCAATGAGCAGTTCTTC	CASSPRLVNEQFF
TRBD2	TRBJ2-2	-	TRBV7-2	TGTGCCAGCAGCCTCCGCGATTTAGCGGGGGGGCTAATCGGGGAGCTGTTTTTT	CASSLRDLAGGLIGELFF
TRBD1	TRBJ2-2	few	TRBV7-7	TGTGCTAGCAGCCGGGGACAGGTTAACACCGGGGAGCTGTTTTTT	CASSRGQVNTGELFF
-	TRBJ2-7	-	TRBV12-3/TRBV12-4	TGTGCCAGCAGTCCCCCTGGACTCCACTCCTACGAGCAGTACTTC	CASSPPGLHSYEQYF
-	TRBJ1-6	-	TRBV9	TGTGCCAGCAGCACCCGCCTATTTTCACCCCTCCACTTT	CASSTRLFSPLHF
TRBD1	TRBJ1-1	-	TRBV9	TGTGCCAGCAGCAACTGGACAGGAAAGAACACTGAAGCTTTCTTT	CASSNWTGKNTEAFF
TRBD1	TRBJ2-7	few	TRBV4-2	TGTGCCAGCAGCCAAGAAATGGGACAGGGGGCGGCCTACGAGCAGTACTTC	CASSQEMGQGAAYEQYF
-	TRBJ1-5	-	TRBV6-2/TRBV6-3	TGTGCCAGCAGTTCAACTTTACTTTCTAGCAATCAGCCCCAGCATTTT	CASSSTLLSSNQPQHF
TRBD1	TRBJ2-3	-	TRBV7-9	TGTGCCAGCAGTCGAAACACAGGGGCTAGCACAGATACGCAGTATTTT	CASSRNTGASTDTQYF
-	TRBJ2-1	-	TRBV7-3	TGTGCCAGCAGCTTCCAGGTAGGCGGGGAGCAGTTCTTC	CASSFQVGGEQFF
TRBD2	TRBJ2-2	-	TRBV28	TGTGCCAGCACTAGCGGGGGGGCCACCGGGGAGCTGTTTTTT	CASTSGGATGELFF
-	TRBJ2-5	many	TRBV5-1	TGCGCCAGCAGCTTTCCACTCCAAGAGACCCAGTACTTC	CASSFPLQETQYF
-	TRBJ1-1	-	TRBV9	TGTGCCAGCAGCGTAGGTGGAGAGAACACTGAAGCTTTCTTT	CASSVGGENTEAFF
TRBD2	TRBJ2-1	-	TRBV20-1	TGCAGTGCTAGATTCGGACTAGCGGGGCATGAGCAGTTCTTC	CSARFGLAGHEQFF
TRBD1	TRBJ2-7	-	TRBV6-2/TRBV6-3	TGTGCCAGCAGGGGACAGGACCTATCCTACGAGCAGTACTTC	CASRGQDLSYEQYF
-	TRBJ1-1	-	TRBV7-2	TGTGCCAGCAGCTCCGGGCCGGCAGCTGAAGCTTTCTTT	CASSSGPAAEAFF
-	TRBJ1-1	-	TRBV19	TGTGCCAGTAGTAAGCGGGAAAACACTGAAGCTTTCTTT	CASSKRENTEAFF
-	TRBJ1-2	few	TRBV7-9	TGTGCCAGCAGCCCCCAGGGAGGCCCCTATGGCTACACCTTC	CASSPQGGPYGYTF
TRBD1	TRBJ2-2	-	TRBV7-7	TGTGCCAGCAGCTCTGGACAGGGTCACGGGGAGCTGTTTTTT	CASSSGQGHGELFF
-	TRBJ2-5	few	TRBV6-6	TGTGCCAGCAGTTGTCCCGTTAGGGTGACCCAGTACTTC	CASSCPVRVTQYF